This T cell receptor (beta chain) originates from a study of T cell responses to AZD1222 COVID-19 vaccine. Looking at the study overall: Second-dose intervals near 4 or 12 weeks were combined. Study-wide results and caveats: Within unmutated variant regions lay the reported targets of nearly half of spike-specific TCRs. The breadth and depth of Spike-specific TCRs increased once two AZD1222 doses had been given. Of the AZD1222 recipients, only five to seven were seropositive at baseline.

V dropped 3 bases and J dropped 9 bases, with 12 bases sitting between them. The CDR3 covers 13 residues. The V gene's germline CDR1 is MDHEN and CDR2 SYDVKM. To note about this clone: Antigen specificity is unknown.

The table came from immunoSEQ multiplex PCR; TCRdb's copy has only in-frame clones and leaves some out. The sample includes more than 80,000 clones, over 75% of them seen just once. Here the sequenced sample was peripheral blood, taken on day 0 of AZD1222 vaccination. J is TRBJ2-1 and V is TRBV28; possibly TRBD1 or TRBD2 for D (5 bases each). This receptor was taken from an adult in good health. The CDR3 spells CASSFRVEGEQFF. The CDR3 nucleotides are TGTGCCAGCAGTTTCAGGGTAGAGGGTGAGCAGTTCTTC. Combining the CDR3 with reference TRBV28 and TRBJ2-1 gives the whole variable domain DVKVTQSSRYLVKRTGEKVFLECVQDMDHENMFWYRQDPGLGLRLIYFSYDVKMKEKGDIPEGYSVSREKKERFSLILESASTNQTSMYLCASSFRVEGEQFFGPGTRLTVL.